The clone carrying this T cell receptor beta chain was observed many times. Its antigen remains unidentified. An oligo carrying a UMI was ligated to the cDNA 3' end. The first PCR ran approximately 4 cycles with an equimolar RC1.1 and RC1.2 beta primer mix. TCRdb reprocessed the UMI-ligation and nested PCR reads via MiXCR and lists one record per CDR3 protein. The table has 25,000 to 35,000 distinct CDR3 sequences, 7.3% seen once. The sample is drawn from a study of quantifying T cell responses using KT2 cells. The wider study: Reverse transcription used primers in the TCR alpha and beta constant regions. A predetermined fluorescence threshold ended the second PCR, run as a qPCR.

Unfractionated PBMC were spiked with known numbers of KT2 clone cells. A range of KT2-to-PBMC ratios was made using fixed PBMC numbers. The length of the CDR3 is 15 residues. Trimming at V came to 2 bases and at J to 4 bases, leaving 5 bases not matched to a gene. Whole-study findings and limits: At about one KT2 cell per 100,000 PBMC, KT2 sequences were still detected.

J is TRBJ2-7 and V is TRBV12-3 or TRBV12-4; 10 bases line up with TRBD1. This TCR came from a human donor. Sequencing was performed on PBMCs spiked with cells of the T cell clone KT2. CDR3 protein: CASSLWGQGKYEQYF. CDR3 sequence (DNA): TGTGCCAGCAGTTTATGGGGACAGGGGAAATACGAGCAGTACTTC.